These T cell receptor beta chains were read from a single sample in a study of T cell responses to AZD1222 COVID-19 vaccine. The assay was immunoSEQ multiplex PCR, and TCRdb's table has in-frame clones only and misses some. The sample contains roughly 50,000 clones, approximately 86% of which appear only once. The sequencing here drew on peripheral blood, taken 28 days after the second AZD1222 dose. These TCRs come from an adult who received the AZD1222 COVID-19 vaccine. Both conserved end residues are part of each CDR3. D genes are given only for firm matches. Clone size is shown for a subset of rows, as once, few, many or a class of expanded clone.

j_call | d_call | v_call | clone_size | cdr3_aa | cdr3_nt
TRBJ1-3 | - | TRBV5-4 | - | CASSLDRGGNSGNTIYF | TGTGCCAGCAGTTTAGACCGGGGGGGGAACTCTGGAAACACCATATATTTT
TRBJ1-2 | - | TRBV4-2 | - | CASSHEQEINYGYTF | TGTGCCAGCAGCCATGAACAGGAAATTAACTATGGCTACACCTTC
TRBJ1-5 | - | TRBV5-1 | - | CASSPTTMGSNQPQHF | TGCGCCAGCAGCCCAACGACTATGGGTAGCAATCAGCCCCAGCATTTT
TRBJ2-3 | TRBD2 | TRBV19 | - | CASSMGGRAVADTQYF | TGTGCCAGTAGTATGGGCGGGAGGGCCGTGGCAGATACGCAGTATTTT
TRBJ1-2 | TRBD1 | TRBV4-1 | once | CASSQFPQGVYTAYGYTF | TGCGCCAGCAGCCAATTCCCACAGGGGGTCTATACGGCCTATGGCTACACCTTC
TRBJ2-3 | TRBD1 | TRBV25-1 | - | CASSEWKQGATDTQYF | TGTGCCAGCAGTGAGTGGAAGCAGGGGGCCACAGATACGCAGTATTTT
TRBJ2-1 | - | TRBV28 | - | CASSLNNPPEQFF | TGTGCCAGCAGTTTAAATAACCCTCCTGAGCAGTTCTTC
TRBJ1-2 | TRBD1 | TRBV10-3 | - | CAISDRDRGNYGYTF | TGTGCCATCAGTGACCGGGACAGGGGTAACTATGGCTACACCTTC
TRBJ1-2 | - | TRBV6-5 | once | CASRVTANYGYTF | TGTGCCAGCAGGGTCACCGCTAACTATGGCTACACCTTC
TRBJ1-5 | - | TRBV27 | - | CASSHQGEGQPQHF | TGTGCCAGCAGTCATCAGGGAGAGGGTCAGCCCCAGCATTTT
TRBJ2-1 | - | TRBV28 | - | CASRPASRGFNEQFF | TGTGCCAGCAGGCCCGCCTCCAGGGGATTCAATGAGCAGTTCTTC
TRBJ2-7 | - | TRBV7-8 | - | CASSLSPWWDEQYF | TGTGCCAGCAGCTTATCCCCCTGGTGGGACGAGCAGTACTTC
TRBJ1-4 | TRBD1 | TRBV3-1/TRBV3-2 | - | CASSQRTGDEKLFF | TGTGCCAGCAGCCAAAGGACAGGGGATGAAAAACTGTTTTTT
TRBJ2-5 | - | TRBV28 | - | CASRSQGGGETQYF | TGTGCCAGCAGATCACAGGGAGGTGGAGAGACCCAGTACTTC
TRBJ1-5 | - | TRBV10-3 | - | CAISAEGNQPQHF | TGTGCCATCAGTGCGGAGGGAAATCAGCCCCAGCATTTT
TRBJ1-1 | - | TRBV19 | - | CASSLTGNTEAFF | TGTGCCAGTAGCCTGACGGGTAACACTGAAGCTTTCTTT
TRBJ2-7 | TRBD1 | TRBV13 | - | CASSLVGQGLYEQYF | TGTGCCAGCAGCTTAGTTGGACAGGGCCTCTACGAGCAGTACTTC
TRBJ2-5 | TRBD1 | TRBV29-1 | - | CSVQYGQGGETQYF | TGCAGCGTTCAATATGGACAGGGCGGGGAGACCCAGTACTTC
TRBJ2-3 | TRBD2 | TRBV7-2 | - | CASSPEGLAGSTDTQYF | TGTGCCAGCAGCCCAGAGGGACTAGCGGGATCCACAGATACGCAGTATTTT
TRBJ1-5 | - | TRBV6-5 | - | CASRSGVLQPQHF | TGTGCCAGCAGATCAGGGGTTCTTCAGCCCCAGCATTTT
TRBJ2-7 | TRBD1 | TRBV7-2 | once | CASSLGGTGSYEQYF | TGTGCCAGCAGCTTAGGGGGGACAGGGAGCTACGAGCAGTACTTC
TRBJ2-7 | - | TRBV7-9 | - | CASSLDPYEQYF | TGTGCCAGCAGCTTAGATCCCTACGAGCAGTACTTC
TRBJ2-6 | - | TRBV2 | - | CASSEAARSGANVLTF | TGTGCCAGCAGTGAGGCGGCCCGCTCTGGGGCCAACGTCCTGACTTTC
TRBJ1-2 | - | TRBV28 | - | CATSRGATRSYGYTF | TGTGCCACCTCACGGGGGGCGACCCGGAGCTATGGCTACACCTTC
TRBJ1-1 | - | TRBV5-1 | - | CASNPQGSGRMNTEAFF | TGCGCCAGCAACCCACAGGGCTCGGGTAGAATGAACACTGAAGCTTTCTTT
TRBJ2-7 | TRBD2 | TRBV27 | - | CASTLQASGRYEQYF | TGTGCCAGCACTCTACAGGCTAGCGGGAGATACGAGCAGTACTTC
TRBJ1-5 | - | TRBV7-9 | - | CASSLVAGPQHF | TGTGCCAGCAGCTTGGTTGCGGGGCCCCAGCATTTT
TRBJ2-1 | - | TRBV29-1 | - | CSVDLAERTRDEQFF | TGCAGCGTTGATCTGGCGGAGAGAACACGCGATGAGCAGTTCTTC
TRBJ2-1 | TRBD2 | TRBV6-2/TRBV6-3 | - | CASSYTSGRLSYNEQFF | TGTGCCAGCAGTTACACCAGCGGGAGGCTCTCCTACAATGAGCAGTTCTTC
TRBJ2-7 | - | TRBV18 | - | CASSPARAANYEQYF | TGTGCCAGCTCACCAGCCCGGGCCGCAAACTACGAGCAGTACTTC
TRBJ2-5 | TRBD2 | TRBV6-5 | - | CASSRTSGNLATQYF | TGTGCCAGCAGTCGGACTAGCGGGAACCTAGCGACCCAGTACTTC
TRBJ2-1 | - | TRBV29-1 | once | CSVYQDLNNEQFF | TGCAGCGTCTATCAGGACCTTAACAATGAGCAGTTCTTC
TRBJ2-7 | TRBD2 | TRBV10-3 | once | CAISGGGGAGGYYEQYF | TGTGCCATCAGTGGGGGAGGGGGAGCGGGAGGCTACTACGAGCAGTACTTC
TRBJ2-5 | - | TRBV2 | - | CASGGWEQETQYF | TGTGCCAGCGGGGGGTGGGAACAAGAGACCCAGTACTTC
TRBJ2-7 | - | TRBV5-1 | - | CASSPRGGDSYEQYF | TGCGCCAGCAGCCCCAGGGGGGGAGACTCCTACGAGCAGTACTTC
TRBJ2-1 | TRBD2 | TRBV4-3 | - | CASSQHVSAGEEQFF | TGCGCCAGCAGCCAACATGTCTCAGCGGGAGAGGAGCAGTTCTTC
TRBJ1-3 | TRBD1 | TRBV2 | - | CASTGQGVTTSSGNTIYF | TGTGCCAGCACAGGACAGGGTGTTACAACGAGCTCTGGAAACACCATATATTTT
TRBJ1-2 | - | TRBV19 | - | CASSIGGGQLNYGYTF | TGTGCCAGTAGTATAGGGGGCGGTCAACTCAACTATGGCTACACCTTC
TRBJ2-1 | TRBD2 | TRBV6-5 | - | CASSYSAGGPNEQFF | TGTGCCAGCAGTTACTCAGCGGGAGGGCCCAATGAGCAGTTCTTC
TRBJ1-2 | - | TRBV9 | - | CASSVVSYGYTF | TGTGCCAGCAGCGTAGTTTCCTATGGCTACACCTTC
TRBJ2-1 | TRBD1 | TRBV11-2 | - | CASRRQGNEQFF | TGTGCCAGCAGGCGACAGGGCAATGAGCAGTTCTTC
TRBJ1-5 | - | TRBV7-2 | - | CASSLEPANQPQHF | TGTGCCAGCAGCTTAGAGCCGGCAAATCAGCCCCAGCATTTT
TRBJ1-5 | - | TRBV28 | once | CASISGGVGNQPQHF | TGTGCCAGCATCTCAGGCGGAGTGGGCAATCAGCCCCAGCATTTT
TRBJ1-6 | TRBD1 | TRBV11-2 | - | CASSLVGTVGNSPLHF | TGTGCCAGCAGCTTAGTTGGGACAGTGGGTAATTCACCCCTCCACTTT
TRBJ2-1 | - | TRBV27 | - | CASSPPGNEQFF | TGTGCCAGCAGTCCGCCGGGGAATGAGCAGTTCTTC